The source of this T cell receptor beta chain is a study of response to subunit inactivated influenza vaccine. Findings and limits, study-wide: Each seasonal influenza vaccination, the authors suggested, recruits few new T cells.

V was shortened by 6 bases and J by 3 bases, with 8 bases between the two germline ends. Per germline, CDR1 LNHNV and CDR2 YYDKDF (reference sequence). This CDR3 has 13 amino acids. TCRdb reprocessed the RT-PCR reads via MiXCR and lists one record per CDR3 protein. The table lists hundreds of thousands of distinct CDR3 sequences, 15% to 20% of them singletons. Concerning this clonotype itself: Its antigen is unidentified.

The TCR originated in a man aged 50 to 59 who received an inactivated influenza vaccine. This chain uses TRBV15 with TRBJ2-2, with D hard to call. Specimen: PBMCs from blood, collected 5 to 6 days after vaccination. This chain's CDR3 is CATSGLHTGELFF. CDR3 nucleotides: TGTGCCACCAGTGGTCTCCACACCGGGGAGCTGTTTTTT. Drawing the rest from reference TRBV15 and TRBJ2-2, the complete variable domain is DAMVIQNPRYQVTQFGKPVTLSCSQTLNHNVMYWYQQKSSQAPKLLFHYYDKDFNNEADTPDNFQSRRPNTSFCFLDIRSPGLGDTAMYLCATSGLHTGELFFGEGSRLTVL.